This T cell receptor (beta chain) comes out of a study of blood T cell repertoires in COVID-19 (dated by TCRdb to 2018 to 2021). Regarding the complete study: Samples covering the acute and convalescent phases of COVID-19 were provided by collaborators in the United States, Italy and Spain. Where HLA class I and class II types were available, the types were taken from metadata supplied by the sample provider, not from assay-based typing. The material from the prospective study consisted of cDNA or gDNA derived from T cells, B-cell-depleted T cells, or PBMCs. Deeply sampled blood TCRbeta repertoires from subjects exposed to, actively infected with, or recovered from COVID-19 were included in the dataset. The sample metadata nearly always contained a de-identified subject ID, COVID-19 status, age in years and sex. Samples came from the ongoing ImmuneRACE study (first 160 participants) plus 1,254 subjects from 6 global collaborators. The repertoires were made available in a free public database intended to serve as a resource for research on the immune response to SARS-CoV-2. The study at large found these results: The amount of clinical and demographic metadata varied by source and participant and was provided uncurated.

CDR1 and CDR2 (SGHNT, YYREEE) derive from the germline V gene (reference sequence). Measured from the cysteine to the phenylalanine, the CDR3 is 15 residues long. The CDR3 DNA has 45 bases and is translated from base 1. V is reduced by 3 bases and J by 4 bases, leaving a spacing of 16 bases between them. The collaborating institutions used their own protocols to collect whole blood in K2EDTA tubes. For TCRbeta analysis, collaborators shipped samples as frozen whole blood, isolated PBMCs, or DNA extracted from either of those sample types. Concerning this clone itself: The antigen it recognizes is unknown. No qualities accompany the bases; no much larger clone lies one base away.

TCRbeta CDR3 regions were amplified from genomic DNA using the immunoSEQ Assay, a bias-controlled multiplex PCR. The authors' analysis ran thus. Within the assay, amplification of reference gene primers was used to estimate how many nucleated cells each sample contained. Sequence reads were collapsed and filtered to measure the absolute abundance of every unique TCRbeta CDR3 rearrangement. Productive Simpson clonality was computed per sample as the square root of Simpson's diversity index over productive rearrangements. TCRdb stores this immuneACCESS table with in-frame sequences only. Part of the clones is absent; in the studies checked, under half of the shortfall reflects unresolved V genes, and no reason is known for the rest. That table is the source of V, J and clone size, and D and trimming were worked out from the DNA. For this sample there are approximately 210,000 clones; approximately 89% appear just once. Clones ranked in the top ten supply more than 4.5% of the sample.

The rearranged chain carries TRBV5-4 and TRBJ2-5; the best D guess is TRBD2, with 7 bases matching. The receptor's source is a woman aged 35 to 49 with acute or convalescent COVID-19. The sample comprised peripheral blood. The CDR3 protein: CASSSRGALVETQYF. The DNA sequence follows: TGTGCCAGCAGCTCCCGGGGGGCCTTAGTAGAGACCCAGTACTTC.